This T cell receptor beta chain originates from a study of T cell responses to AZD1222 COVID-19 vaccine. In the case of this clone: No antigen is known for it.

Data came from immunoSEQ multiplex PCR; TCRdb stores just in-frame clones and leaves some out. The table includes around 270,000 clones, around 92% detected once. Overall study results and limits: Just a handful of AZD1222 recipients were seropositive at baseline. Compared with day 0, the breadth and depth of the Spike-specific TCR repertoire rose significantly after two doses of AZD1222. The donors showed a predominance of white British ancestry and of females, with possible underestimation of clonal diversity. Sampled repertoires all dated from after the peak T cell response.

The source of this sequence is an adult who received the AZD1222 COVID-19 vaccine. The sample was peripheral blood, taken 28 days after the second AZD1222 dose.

The CDR3 coding sequence is TGTGCCAGCAGCGAGGGGGCAGGGACGAACACTGAAGCTTTCTTT. Amino acid sequence: CASSEGAGTNTEAFF. This chain joins TRBV7-3 and TRBJ1-1; 7 nucleotides agree with TRBD1. The V segment lost 5 bases and the J segment 1 base; nucleotides outside the gene matches: 7. Germline CDR1 reads SGHTA; CDR2 reads FQGTGA. The CDR3 length is 15 residues.